This is a list of T cell receptor beta chains from one sample in a study of CD8 T cells in Susac syndrome. TCRdb independently ran MiXCR on the immunoSEQ multiplex PCR reads; one entry per CDR3 protein. The sample yields 250,000 to 300,000 distinct CDR3 sequences, 80% to 90% seen once. Sequencing input: CD8+ T cells from PBMCs. The receptors derive from a human donor with multiple sclerosis. The CDR3 runs from the conserved cysteine through the conserved F or W. A D gene is named only where the DNA matches it firmly. Only some rows state a clone size, as once, few, many or a class for expanded clones.

CDR3 DNA,CDR3 protein,D gene,J gene,clone size,V gene,CDR3 length
TGTGCCAGCGCTTTAGGACGCAACTATGGCTACACCTTC,CASALGRNYGYTF,.,TRBJ1-2,.,TRBV27,13
TGTGCCAGCAGCTTGGCGTTGGGGACAGGGGTCGGTTACGAGCAGTACTTC,CASSLALGTGVGYEQYF,TRBD1,TRBJ2-7,.,TRBV27,17
TGCAGCGTTGATCAGGGCAGCTATGGCTACACCTTC,CSVDQGSYGYTF,.,TRBJ1-2,.,TRBV29-1,12
TGCGCCAGCAGCCTTTTAACACTTTTAGCGGGAGGATGGGGGGAGACCCAGTACTTC,CASSLLTLLAGGWGETQYF,TRBD2,TRBJ2-5,.,TRBV4-1,19
TGCAGCGTTGAAGATCTCGGGACAGGGGATGAAAAACTGTTTTTT,CSVEDLGTGDEKLFF,TRBD1,TRBJ1-4,.,TRBV29-1,15
TGTGCCAGCATGGAGCATACCGGGGAGCTGTTTTTT,CASMEHTGELFF,.,TRBJ2-2,once,TRBV28,12
TGCAGTGCTCGCCGCGGGGTGAGACAAGAGACCCAGTACTTC,CSARRGVRQETQYF,.,TRBJ2-5,.,TRBV20-1,14
TGTGCCAGCAGCTTAACCCCTAAGGGCCCGGGGACTGAAGCTTTCTTT,CASSLTPKGPGTEAFF,.,TRBJ1-1,.,TRBV7-3,16
TGTGCCAGCTCGCTCATTCCCGGGGAGCTGTTTTTT,CASSLIPGELFF,.,TRBJ2-2,once,TRBV9,12
TGTGCCAGCAGTCATGCCGGGATTCGCCTAGCTAACTATGGCTACACCTTC,CASSHAGIRLANYGYTF,.,TRBJ1-2,.,TRBV27,17
TGTGCCAGCAAGACAGCGGGAGGGTCCTACGAGCAGTACTTC,CASKTAGGSYEQYF,TRBD2,TRBJ2-7,.,TRBV6-2/TRBV6-3,14
TGCAGCGTTGAAGATAGGCGACAGACGAACACTGAAGCTTTCTTT,CSVEDRRQTNTEAFF,.,TRBJ1-1,.,TRBV29-1,15
TGCAGCGTTGCCCGGGACAGGGGGGGCTACACCTTC,CSVARDRGGYTF,TRBD1,TRBJ1-2,.,TRBV29-1,12
TGTGCCAGCTCACCGGATATAATAGACCCCACTGAAGCTTTCTTT,CASSPDIIDPTEAFF,.,TRBJ1-1,.,TRBV18,15
TGTGCCAGCAGCGTCGCAGATTCACCCCTCCACTTT,CASSVADSPLHF,.,TRBJ1-6,.,TRBV9,12
TGTGCCAGCAGCTTAGGCCACACTAGCGGGAGGTCTGAGACCCAGTACTTC,CASSLGHTSGRSETQYF,TRBD2,TRBJ2-5,.,TRBV11-2,17
TGCAGTGCTCGGGAGGGCTGGGGTTACACAGATACGCAGTATTTT,CSAREGWGYTDTQYF,TRBD2,TRBJ2-3,.,TRBV20-1,15
TGTGCCAGCAGTCCCCGGACGGGACTCCTCTACGAGCAGTACTTC,CASSPRTGLLYEQYF,.,TRBJ2-7,.,TRBV12-3/TRBV12-4,15
TGTGCCAGCAGTGAACCCGTTCCCGTGAACACTGAAGCTTTCTTT,CASSEPVPVNTEAFF,.,TRBJ1-1,.,TRBV2,15
TGTGCCAGCAGCGTACCCGCTGGACAGGGTATACATGGCTACACCTTC,CASSVPAGQGIHGYTF,TRBD1,TRBJ1-2,.,TRBV9,16
TGCGCCAGCAGTTCCCCTAACGGTTTTAAACCCTACGAGCAGTACTTC,CASSSPNGFKPYEQYF,.,TRBJ2-7,.,TRBV5-1,16
TGTGCTAGCAGCTTAGCCCACGATAGAGAGACCCAGTACTTC,CASSLAHDRETQYF,.,TRBJ2-5,.,TRBV7-7,14
TGCGCCAGCAGCCCTTATTCCGGGACCGGGGGCACTGAAGCTTTCTTT,CASSPYSGTGGTEAFF,.,TRBJ1-1,.,TRBV4-1,16
TGTGCCAGCTCACCTCCAGGACTAGCGGGAATGAGGGCCTACAATGAGCAGTTCTTC,CASSPPGLAGMRAYNEQFF,TRBD2,TRBJ2-1,.,TRBV18,19
TGCGCCAGCAGCCAAGCGCCCGGGGGCACAGATACGCAGTATTTT,CASSQAPGGTDTQYF,.,TRBJ2-3,.,TRBV4-1,15
TGTGCCAGCAGCTTAGTCGAGGAGAGAAACACCATATATTTT,CASSLVEERNTIYF,.,TRBJ1-3,.,TRBV7-9,14
TGTGCCAGCTCACCTAAACTAGCGGGTCACTCCTACGAGCAGTACTTC,CASSPKLAGHSYEQYF,TRBD2,TRBJ2-7,once,TRBV18,16
TGTGCCAGCAGTTTAAGACAGGGGAATCAGCCCCAGCATTTT,CASSLRQGNQPQHF,TRBD1,TRBJ1-5,many,TRBV27,14
TGTGCCAGCGGGACAGGGTTTGGCTACACCTTC,CASGTGFGYTF,TRBD1,TRBJ1-2,.,TRBV19,11
TGCGCCAGCAGTGTGTCCGGACTCAACAATGAGCAGTTCTTC,CASSVSGLNNEQFF,.,TRBJ2-1,.,TRBV10-1,14
TGTGCCAGCAGTATACGGGACTTGCCCCCGCAGTACTTC,CASSIRDLPPQYF,.,TRBJ2-7,.,TRBV27,13
TGTGCCAGCAGTGAAAGGGCTCCGTGGGGACAAAAAACTGAAGCTTTCTTT,CASSERAPWGQKTEAFF,.,TRBJ1-1,.,TRBV25-1,17
TGTGCCAGCACTATGGGACTAGCGGGATATATCGAGCAGTACTTC,CASTMGLAGYIEQYF,TRBD2,TRBJ2-7,.,TRBV28,15
TGTGCCAGCAGTTATAGGGGTGGGGCAAGGGTCCTCCACGAGCAGTACTTC,CASSYRGGARVLHEQYF,.,TRBJ2-7,.,TRBV6-9,17
TGTGCCAGCAGCCTTCCGGGACTAGCTGAAGAGACCCAGTACTTC,CASSLPGLAEETQYF,TRBD2,TRBJ2-5,.,TRBV7-9,15
TGTGCCAGCAGTTTAGCGGGCGAGGGAGAGACCCAGTACTTC,CASSLAGEGETQYF,.,TRBJ2-5,.,TRBV27,14
TGTGCCAGCAGTGACCGGGACCGCCCCTACGAGCAGTACTTC,CASSDRDRPYEQYF,.,TRBJ2-7,once,TRBV28,14
TGTGCCAGCAGCTCCGGGACAGGCGACAATGAGCAGTTCTTC,CASSSGTGDNEQFF,TRBD1,TRBJ2-1,.,TRBV7-9,14
TGTGCCAGCAGCTCCCCGTGGGGCCAGGTGAGCTCCTACAATGAGCAGTTCTTC,CASSSPWGQVSSYNEQFF,.,TRBJ2-1,.,TRBV7-8,18
TGTGCCAGCAGTTTACGGGGAAACACCATATATTTT,CASSLRGNTIYF,.,TRBJ1-3,.,TRBV12-3/TRBV12-4,12
TGTGCCAGCAGCGTGGACCGGTCCTACGAGCAGTACTTC,CASSVDRSYEQYF,.,TRBJ2-7,few,TRBV5-6,13
TGTGCCAGCAGTTTCGGGAGGGGCAACTCCTACGAGCAGTACTTC,CASSFGRGNSYEQYF,TRBD2,TRBJ2-7,.,TRBV28,15
TGTGCCACCAGCAGGGGACAGGGGGCTTTAGACGAGCAGTACTTC,CATSRGQGALDEQYF,TRBD1,TRBJ2-7,once,TRBV15,15
TGTGCCAGCAGCTTAGAGGGACGCCGTTACGAGCAGTACTTC,CASSLEGRRYEQYF,.,TRBJ2-7,few,TRBV11-2,14
TGTGCCACCAGCAGAGATCACGGCGGGAGCGACCTTCCGAGTCCTCTCACAGATACGCAGTATTTT,CATSRDHGGSDLPSPLTDTQYF,TRBD2,TRBJ2-3,.,TRBV15,22
TGCAGTGCTAGAGACCCCCCCCCGGCTGTCTATGGCTACACCTTC,CSARDPPPAVYGYTF,.,TRBJ1-2,.,TRBV20-1,15
TGTGCCAGCCTCAGGAACAATGAGCAGTTCTTC,CASLRNNEQFF,.,TRBJ2-1,.,TRBV27,11
TGCGCCAGCAGCTTGGTTCGGGAGGGCACAGATACGCAGTATTTT,CASSLVREGTDTQYF,TRBD2,TRBJ2-3,.,TRBV5-1,15
TGTGCCAGCAGCTACGGGGGGCTGGTTGAAGCTTTCTTT,CASSYGGLVEAFF,.,TRBJ1-1,.,TRBV7-9,13
TGCGCCAGCAGTGAGTCTGCCGGGAGGGCCCCTGAGACCCAGTACTTC,CASSESAGRAPETQYF,TRBD2,TRBJ2-5,.,TRBV10-2,16
TGTGCCAGCAGCTACGGTACAGGTGGCATCTACGAGCAGTACTTC,CASSYGTGGIYEQYF,.,TRBJ2-7,.,TRBV7-6,15
TGTGCCAGCACCCCAGGGTGGGTGGCGGAGCAGTACTTC,CASTPGWVAEQYF,.,TRBJ2-7,.,TRBV6-1,13
TGTGCCAGCAGAAACACTGAAGCTTTCTTT,CASRNTEAFF,.,TRBJ1-1,.,TRBV5-8,10
TGTGCCATCAGTGAGAAGAAGGACAGGGCAAATCAGCCCCAGCATTTT,CAISEKKDRANQPQHF,TRBD1,TRBJ1-5,.,TRBV10-3,16
TGCAGTGCCGATTCGACAGTCCTAAACTATGGCTACACCTTC,CSADSTVLNYGYTF,.,TRBJ1-2,.,TRBV20-1,14
TGTGCCAGCAGAGGACTAGCGGGATTCTACGAGCAGTACTTC,CASRGLAGFYEQYF,TRBD2,TRBJ2-7,.,TRBV28,14
TGCAGTGCTAGAGATCCGGCTAGCAATTACGAGCAGTACTTC,CSARDPASNYEQYF,.,TRBJ2-7,.,TRBV20-1,14
TGTGCCAGCGGTCAGACAGGTGCCTACAATGAGCAGTTCTTC,CASGQTGAYNEQFF,.,TRBJ2-1,.,TRBV27,14
TGTGCCAGCAGTTACAGTCTGGGACTACCCCTCCACTTT,CASSYSLGLPLHF,.,TRBJ1-6,.,TRBV5-6,13
TGTGCCAGCAGCGTAGGTGGTGCCCTCTCCTACGAGCAGTACTTC,CASSVGGALSYEQYF,.,TRBJ2-7,few,TRBV9,15